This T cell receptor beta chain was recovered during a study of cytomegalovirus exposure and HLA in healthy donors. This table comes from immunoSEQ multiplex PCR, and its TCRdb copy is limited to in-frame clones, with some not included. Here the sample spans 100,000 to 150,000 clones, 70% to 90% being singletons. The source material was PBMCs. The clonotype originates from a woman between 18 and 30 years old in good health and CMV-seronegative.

The CDR3 sequence is CASSLLSPSGTREQYF. CDR3 DNA: TGTGCCAGCAGTTTATTATCTCCTAGCGGGACAAGAGAGCAGTACTTC. The chain carries TRBV27 and TRBJ2-7; the match to TRBD2 covers 9 bases. Germline trimming cut 1 base from V and 7 bases from J; bases unmatched to any gene: 11. CDR1 is MNHEY and CDR2 is SMNVEV in the germline V gene (reference sequence). The CDR3 is made up of 16 amino acids.